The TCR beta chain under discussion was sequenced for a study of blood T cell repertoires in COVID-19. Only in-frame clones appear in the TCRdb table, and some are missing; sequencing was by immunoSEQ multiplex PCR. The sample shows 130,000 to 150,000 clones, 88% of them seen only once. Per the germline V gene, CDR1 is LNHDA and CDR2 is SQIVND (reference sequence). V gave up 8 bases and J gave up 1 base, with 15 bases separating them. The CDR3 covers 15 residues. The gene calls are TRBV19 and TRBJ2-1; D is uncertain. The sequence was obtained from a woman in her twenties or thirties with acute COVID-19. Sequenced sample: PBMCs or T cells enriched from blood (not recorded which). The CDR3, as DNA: TGTGCCAGTGCGCCCGGAGTTGGGTCCTACAATGAGCAGTTCTTC. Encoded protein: CASAPGVGSYNEQFF.